Each of the 11 T cell receptor beta chains below was sequenced from the same sample in a study of cytomegalovirus exposure and HLA in healthy donors (dated by TCRdb to 2017 to 2019). The library was prepared using the immunoSEQ multiplex PCR assay. For the multiplex PCR, a mixture combining 60 forward primers for TCR Vbeta segments and 13 reverse primers for TCR Jbeta segments was used. What TCRdb holds here is the immuneACCESS table cut down to in-frame rearrangements. Part of the clones is not present; checked against another copy, under half of the missing clones reflect an unresolved V gene, and the others are unexplained. This sample is represented by some 130,000 clones; approximately 74% of them were singletons. Clones ranked in the top ten supply approximately 7.2% of the sample. Sequencing was carried out using PBMCs. These receptors originate from a male donor in good health and CMV-seronegative.

The chain combines TRBV4-3 with TRBJ2-6; possibly TRBD1 for D (5 bases). Trimming shortened V by 0 bases and J by 4 bases, and 13 bases separated the two germline ends. Per the germline V gene, CDR1 is LGHNA and CDR2 is YSLEER. The CDR3 covers 17 residues. The CDR3 coding sequence is TGCGCCAGCAGCCAAGACAGCAGGGCCTCAGGGGCCAACGTCCTGACTTTC. Its translation is CASSQDSRASGANVLTF.

The chain joins TRBV28 to TRBJ1-5, with D unresolved. This CDR3 has 16 residues. The germline V gene encodes CDR1 MDHEN and CDR2 SYDVKM. Trimming took off 6 bases at V and 0 bases at J, with 15 bases between the two ends. DNA of the CDR3: TGTGCCAGCAGCCGATCTTCGGTTTATAGCAATCAGCCCCAGCATTTT. Its translation is CASSRSSVYSNQPQHF.

The V call is TRBV9, the J call TRBJ2-2; no definite D call. CDR1 SGDLS and CDR2 YYNGEE come from the germline V gene. The CDR3 runs to 12 residues. V was shortened by 5 bases and J by 2 bases, with 4 bases between the two germline ends. CDR3 bases: TGTGCCAGCAGTAGAAACACCGGGGAGCTGTTTTTT. Amino acid sequence: CASSRNTGELFF.

The chain recombines TRBV4-3 with TRBJ2-3; TRBD1 agrees at 11 bases. This CDR3 is built from 14 residues. Germline V CDR1 and CDR2: LGHNA, YSLEER. Trimming cost V 4 bases and J 4 bases; bases outside gene matches: 1. The CDR3 reads CASSLGQGADTQYF. The CDR3 bases are TGCGCCAGCAGCCTGGGACAGGGGGCAGATACGCAGTATTTT.

This sequence joins TRBV5-5 and TRBJ1-1, with 7 bases lining up with TRBD1. J gave up 1 base and V 6 bases, and 6 bases lay outside the gene matches. Germline V lookup: CDR1 SGHKS, CDR2 YYEKEE (reference sequence). This CDR3 has 14 residues. The CDR3 DNA is TGTGCCAGCACCAGGGACAGCGCGAACACTGAAGCTTTCTTT. It translates to CASTRDSANTEAFF.

This chain joins TRBV19 and TRBJ2-3; possible D gene TRBD2, 5 bases. Looked up from germline, CDR1 is LNHDA and CDR2 is SQIVND (reference sequence). The germline V and J ends were trimmed by 5 bases and 1 base, with 10 bases remaining between them. CDR3 size: 14 residues. Here the CDR3 DNA reads TGTGCCAGTAGTGCGGGTTTCGGCACAGATACGCAGTATTTT. It yields the protein CASSAGFGTDTQYF.

This clone was recorded only once. The chain recombines TRBV6-5 with TRBJ1-6; possible D gene TRBD1, 5 bases. Between the trimmed V and J ends, which lost 6 bases and 7 bases, there was a span of 13 bases. This CDR3 has 14 residues. Germline-derived CDR1 and CDR2 are MNHEY and SVGAGI. Written as DNA, the CDR3 is TGTGCCAGCAGCCCTCAGGGAACAAATTCACCCCTCCACTTT. Translating it yields CASSPQGTNSPLHF.

In this sample, this clone turned up a few times. This sequence joins TRBV28 and TRBJ2-7; the D gene is possibly TRBD1 (5 bases). The germline V and J ends were trimmed by 3 bases and 5 bases, with 11 bases remaining between them. The length of the CDR3 is 13 residues. Germline CDR1 is MDHEN and CDR2 is SYDVKM. Here the CDR3 reads CASSFNGAHEQYF. The CDR3, as DNA: TGTGCCAGCAGTTTTAATGGGGCCCACGAGCAGTACTTC.

This clone was seen more than once but under ten times. The rearrangement uses TRBV9 and TRBJ2-1; 12 nucleotides align to TRBD2. This CDR3 is built from 19 residues. J lost 8 bases, V lost 0 bases, and 15 bases had no gene match. Germline V gene lookup returns CDR1 SGDLS and CDR2 YYNGEE. CDR3 bases: TGTGCCAGCAGCGTAGGTCAGGGTTCTAGCGGGAGGGCCATCGATGAGCAGTTCTTC. As protein: CASSVGQGSSGRAIDEQFF. The full variable domain, its missing parts supplied by reference TRBV9 and TRBJ2-1, is DSGVTQTPKHLITATGQRVTLRCSPRSGDLSVYWYQQSLDQGLQFLIQYYNGEERAKGNILERFSAQQFPDLHSELNLSSLELGDSALYFCASSVGQGSSGRAIDEQFFGPGTRLTVL.

V is TRBV7-3 and J is TRBJ2-1, with 8 bases identical to TRBD2. The CDR3 is 15 amino acids. Germline lookup yields CDR1 SGHTA and CDR2 FQGTGA. Germline trimming cut 0 bases from V and 9 bases from J; bases unmatched to any gene: 7. The DNA of the CDR3 is TGTGCCAGCAGCTTAACAGCTAGCGGGCCCACTGAGCAGTTCTTC. This encodes CASSLTASGPTEQFF.

In its sample, this clone was seen a few times. The V gene is TRBV28, the J gene TRBJ2-1; 10 bases map to TRBD2. V shed 6 bases, J shed 10 bases, and the junction held 18 bases outside the gene matches. Germline CDR1 reads MDHEN; CDR2 reads SYDVKM. This CDR3 is built from 17 residues. CDR3 region: CASSHGAASGSPGEQFF. Here the CDR3 DNA reads TGTGCCAGCAGCCATGGGGCCGCTAGCGGGAGCCCCGGGGAGCAGTTCTTC.